The 22 T cell receptor beta chains given below trace back to one sample, sequenced in a study of cytomegalovirus exposure and HLA in healthy donors. A multiplex PCR was run with 60 Vbeta primers and 13 Jbeta primers. Sequencing used immunoSEQ multiplex PCR; TCRdb keeps in-frame clones, though not all of them. The sample consists of 150,000 to 200,000 clones, 80% to 85% of them appearing once. The material sequenced was PBMCs. The source is a woman in her 30s in good health and CMV-seronegative.

The rearrangement uses TRBV5-1 and TRBJ2-3; TRBD2 matches at 12 bases. The CDR3 consists of 17 residues. Germline CDR1 reads SGHRS; CDR2 reads YFSETQ. Losses at the gene ends were 4 bases for V and 4 bases for J; bases not matched to a gene: 10. CDR3 protein: CASSPRLAGAGADTQYF. In nucleotides, the CDR3 is TGCGCCAGCAGCCCGCGACTAGCGGGGGCCGGGGCAGATACGCAGTATTTT.

V gene TRBV19 combines with J gene TRBJ2-1; 10 bases are a match to TRBD2. J was trimmed by 6 bases and V by 3 bases; bases with no gene match: 14. From germline, CDR1 is LNHDA and CDR2 SQIVND (reference sequence). The length of the CDR3 is 18 residues. The CDR3 nucleotides read TGTGCCAGTAGTATCCACTTTCGGCTAGCGGGAGAGCCCAATGAGCAGTTCTTC. It specifies CASSIHFRLAGEPNEQFF.

This clone was picked up one time. The rearrangement links TRBV18 to TRBJ1-1, with 10 bases lining up with TRBD1. J was trimmed by 0 bases and V by 0 bases; bases with no gene match: 7. CDR3 length: 18 residues. From germline, CDR1 is KGHSH and CDR2 LQKENI. CDR3 loop: CASSPPGQGSGMNTEAFF. As DNA, the CDR3 is TGTGCCAGCTCACCACCGGGACAGGGGTCGGGGATGAACACTGAAGCTTTCTTT.

The genes are TRBV5-1 and TRBJ2-1, with D possibly matching TRBD2 (5 bases). V shed 2 bases and J shed 3 bases, with 12 bases lying between them. Germline CDR1 is SGHRS and CDR2 is YFSETQ. The CDR3 sequence is 15 residues long. The CDR3 reads CASSFDGEHYNEQFF. The CDR3 coding sequence is TGCGCCAGCAGCTTTGACGGGGAACACTACAATGAGCAGTTCTTC.

This clone turned up a few times. The V gene is TRBV27, the J gene TRBJ1-5; 12 nucleotides align to TRBD1. V dropped 5 bases and J dropped 5; count of bases not matched to a gene: 7. Germline V gene sequence: CDR1 MNHEY, CDR2 SMNVEV (reference sequence). The CDR3 totals 16 residues. The CDR3 nucleotides are TGTGCCAGCAGTCGGGACAGGGGGCAAGGGGATCAGCCCCAGCATTTT. Translation gives CASSRDRGQGDQPQHF.

The rearrangement joins TRBV2 to TRBJ2-7, with 9 positions matching TRBD1. The V segment lost 8 bases and the J segment 3 bases; nucleotides outside the gene matches: 2. Germline assignment: CDR1 SNHLY and CDR2 FYNNEI. The CDR3 consists of 12 residues. The CDR3 sequence is CASETGGYEQYF. Written as DNA, the CDR3 is TGTGCCAGCGAGACAGGGGGCTACGAGCAGTACTTC.

The V call is TRBV27, the J call TRBJ1-2, with 7 bases aligning to TRBD1. CDR3 length: 15 amino acids. In germline, CDR1 is MNHEY, CDR2 SMNVEV (reference sequence). The V gene end was trimmed by 5 bases and the J gene end by 4 bases; junction bases not matched to a gene: 10. The CDR3 nucleotides read TGTGCCAGCAGTAAAACAGGGGCGGTCGGCTATGGCTACACCTTC. Protein product: CASSKTGAVGYGYTF.

This chain links TRBV4-3 with TRBJ1-6; D unclear. CDR3 size: 15 residues. Trimming removed 1 base from V and 5 bases from J, with 9 bases in between. Germline values: CDR1 LGHNA, CDR2 YSLEER. The CDR3: CASSQGGQDNSPLHF. The DNA for the CDR3 is TGCGCCAGCAGCCAAGGTGGTCAGGATAATTCACCCCTCCACTTT.

This chain links TRBV7-2 with TRBJ2-1; 9 bases align to TRBD2. CDR3 length equals 16 residues. Unmatched junction bases numbered 14, after V lost 5 bases and J lost 9 bases. The germline V gene has CDR1 SGHTA and CDR2 FQGNSA. DNA for the CDR3: TGTGCCAGCAGCCAAACGGTGGCGGGGGGGCTCGGTGAGCAGTTCTTC. Translation: CASSQTVAGGLGEQFF. Drawing the rest from reference TRBV7-2 and TRBJ2-1, the complete variable domain is GAGVSQSPSNKVTEKGKDVELRCDPISGHTALYWYRQSLGQGLEFLIYFQGNSAPDKSGLPSDRFSAERTGGSVSTLTIQRTQQEDSAVYLCASSQTVAGGLGEQFFGPGTRLTVL.

The chain has TRBV7-6 and TRBJ2-2; D call uncertain. There are 15 residues in the CDR3. Germline CDR1 SGHVS, CDR2 FNYEAQ. V lost 2 bases, J lost 4 bases, and 11 bases lay in between. The CDR3 is CASSLSTLSTGELFF. CDR3 sequence (DNA): TGTGCCAGCAGCTTAAGCACCTTAAGCACCGGGGAGCTGTTTTTT.

This rearrangement joins TRBV29-1 to TRBJ2-7; 7 positions agree with TRBD2. The CDR3 totals 16 residues. V lost 5 bases, J lost 1 base, and 14 bases stayed unmatched. Per the germline V gene, CDR1 is SQVTM and CDR2 is ANQGSEA. The CDR3 loop reads CSVSLGWAGESYEQYF. As DNA, the CDR3 is TGCAGCGTTAGTTTAGGGTGGGCGGGAGAATCCTACGAGCAGTACTTC.

The gene calls are TRBV6-1 and TRBJ1-1; D remains unclear. The length of the CDR3 is 11 residues. CDR1 is MNHNS, CDR2 SASEGT, per germline. The V end lost 6 bases, the J end lost 11 bases, and 13 bases lay between the germline ends. Written as DNA, the CDR3 is TGTGCCAGCAGCTCCGCGCGCGGGGCTTTCTTT. It is translated as CASSSARGAFF.

The chain is built from TRBV7-2 and TRBJ2-7; tentative D call: TRBD2 (5 bases). Trimming cost V 3 bases and J 3 bases, with 6 bases left between them. Germline-derived CDR1 and CDR2 are SGHTA and FQGNSA. The CDR3 length is 12 residues. In nucleotides, the CDR3 is TGTGCCAGCAGCTTGCGGGTCTACGAGCAGTACTTC. This sequence encodes CASSLRVYEQYF.

CDR3 in DNA: TGCAGCGTTGCTTACAGCGGGGGATACAATGAGCAGTTCTTC. This codes for CSVAYSGGYNEQFF. V and J are TRBV29-1 and TRBJ2-1; 8 positions match TRBD2. J was trimmed by 4 bases and V by 4 bases; bases with no gene match: 6. CDR1 SQVTM and CDR2 ANQGSEA come from the germline V gene. The CDR3 has 14 amino acids.

V usage is TRBV2 and J usage is TRBJ2-1; TRBD2 matches 9 bases. The V gene end was trimmed by 4 bases and the J gene end by 4 bases; junction bases not matched to a gene: 5. This CDR3 is 15 amino acids long. The V gene's germline CDR1 is SNHLY and CDR2 FYNNEI. The chain's CDR3 is CASSVGLALYNEQFF. The CDR3 DNA reads as TGTGCCAGCAGTGTAGGACTAGCGCTGTACAATGAGCAGTTCTTC. Using reference TRBV2 and TRBJ2-1 for the parts outside the CDR3, the full variable domain is EPEVTQTPSHQVTQMGQEVILRCVPISNHLYFYWYRQILGQKVEFLVSFYNNEISEKSEIFDDQFSVERPDGSNFTLKIRSTKLEDSAMYFCASSVGLALYNEQFFGPGTRLTVL.

In its sample, this clone was seen a few times. V gene TRBV6-5 combines with J gene TRBJ2-4; 8 bases fit TRBD2. V lost 9 bases, J lost 0 bases, and 7 bases stayed unmatched. Germline V gives CDR1 MNHEY, CDR2 SVGAGI. CDR3 length: 15 residues. CDR3 amino acids: CASHGGDLAKNIQYF. The CDR3 nucleotides are TGTGCCAGTCACGGGGGGGATCTAGCCAAAAACATTCAGTACTTC.

This sequence joins TRBV2 and TRBJ1-5; 10 bases match TRBD1. The CDR3 is made up of 15 amino acids. With V trimmed by 4 bases and J by 9 bases, 9 bases remained unmatched. The germline V gene has CDR1 SNHLY and CDR2 FYNNEI. The CDR3 region is CASSGGQGGKGPQHF. The DNA of the CDR3 is TGTGCCAGCAGTGGCGGACAGGGGGGAAAAGGGCCCCAGCATTTT.

The chain uses TRBV18 and TRBJ2-5, with D possibly being TRBD2 (5 bases). This CDR3 contains 16 residues. Germline lookup yields CDR1 KGHSH and CDR2 LQKENI. V lost 2 bases and J 5 bases, leaving 18 bases between the germline ends. CDR3 nucleotides: TGTGCCAGCTCACCAAGCTCCTCCGGGAAGTGGGAGACCCAGTACTTC. It translates to CASSPSSSGKWETQYF.

The count of this clone is one. V is TRBV5-4 and J is TRBJ2-7; weak D call: TRBD2 (6 bases). V was trimmed by 0 bases and J by 2 bases, leaving 15 bases between them. The CDR3 covers 16 residues. From germline, CDR1 is SGHNT and CDR2 YYREEE (reference sequence). CDR3 region: CASSLAGDTHPYEQYF. The CDR3 DNA is TGTGCCAGCAGCTTGGCGGGGGATACCCACCCCTACGAGCAGTACTTC.

This chain connects TRBV5-6 to TRBJ1-3; TRBD1 aligns across 9 bases. The V gene end was trimmed by 2 bases and the J gene end by 4 bases; junction bases not matched to a gene: 10. CDR1 SGHDT and CDR2 YYEEEE come from the germline V gene. There are 17 residues in the CDR3. Here the CDR3 reads CASSFSQGALGGNTIYF. CDR3 sequence (DNA): TGTGCCAGCAGCTTCTCACAGGGGGCCTTGGGAGGAAACACCATATATTTT. Drawing the rest from reference TRBV5-6 and TRBJ1-3, the complete variable domain is DAGVTQSPTHLIKTRGQQVTLRCSPKSGHDTVSWYQQALGQGPQFIFQYYEEEERQRGNFPDRFSGHQFPNYSSELNVNALLLGDSALYLCASSFSQGALGGNTIYFGEGSWLTVV.

This clone was counted a few times. V gene TRBV27 combines with J gene TRBJ2-7; no clear D. V was shortened by 5 bases and J by 3 bases, with 26 bases between the two germline ends. Germline CDR1 MNHEY, CDR2 SMNVEV (reference sequence). The CDR3 has 18 residues. The CDR3 DNA follows: TGTGCCAGCAGTGCCGGCCGGGTCCTCCTCGTGGAACACTACGAGCAGTACTTC. Its translation is CASSAGRVLLVEHYEQYF.

This clone has a single count. The gene calls are TRBV28 and TRBJ2-5, with a possible D match to TRBD2 (6 bases). The end of the DNA aligns better with TRBJ2-7, so the J call may be wrong. Germline V gene sequence: CDR1 MDHEN, CDR2 SYDVKM. The CDR3 totals 14 residues. CDR3 DNA sequence: TGTGCCAGCACCCTCTCGGGGGATTCCTACGAGCAGTACTTC. Its protein product is CASTLSGDSYEQYF.